Each of the 31 T cell receptor beta chains below was sequenced from the same sample in a study of blood T cell repertoires in COVID-19. Libraries were prepared by immunoSEQ multiplex PCR; TCRdb keeps only in-frame clonotypes and omits some of them. The profile shows about 140,000 clones, 75% to 85% of them singletons. Sequencing input: peripheral blood. All receptors come from a woman older than 75 with active or convalescent COVID-19.

The CDR3 spells CASSSDRNSGANVLTF. The CDR3 DNA follows: TGTGCCAGCAGCTCAGACAGAAACTCTGGGGCCAACGTCCTGACTTTC. The chain combines TRBV7-2 with TRBJ2-6, with D perhaps matching TRBD1 (5 bases). The CDR3 totals 16 residues. Trimming left V 4 bases short and J 0 bases short, with 10 bases between. Germline assignment: CDR1 SGHTA and CDR2 FQGNSA.

The chain links TRBV12-5 to TRBJ1-4; D is possibly TRBD1 (5 bases). The CDR3 extends over 15 amino acids. The ends were cut back, 6 bases at V and 0 bases at J, with 11 bases in the middle. Per germline, CDR1 LGHNT and CDR2 FRNRAP. The chain's CDR3 is CASGPGISTNEKLFF. DNA of the CDR3: TGTGCTAGTGGCCCAGGGATTTCAACTAATGAAAAACTGTTTTTT.

This clone was counted a few times. The chain couples TRBV4-1 to TRBJ2-1; D is unresolved. Germline-derived CDR1 and CDR2 are MGHRA and YSYEKL. The CDR3 has 16 residues. Deletions cut 1 base from V and 2 bases from J, with 12 bases between. This chain's CDR3 is CASSQVDIMAYNEQFF. In nucleotides, the CDR3 is TGCGCCAGCAGCCAAGTAGACATTATGGCCTACAATGAGCAGTTCTTC.

In its sample, this clone was seen many times. The CDR3 sequence: CASSPTGQNTGELFF. The CDR3 DNA sequence: TGTGCCAGCAGCCCGACAGGCCAGAACACCGGGGAGCTGTTTTTT. This chain connects TRBV13 to TRBJ2-2; possible D gene TRBD1, 6 bases. Trimming cost V 5 bases and J 1 base, with 11 bases left between them. Germline V gene data show CDR1 as PRHDT and CDR2 as FYEKMQ (reference sequence). This CDR3 has 15 amino acids.

This clone was detected once. J is TRBJ1-1 and V is TRBV10-3; D is perhaps TRBD1 (6 bases). V gave up 11 bases and J gave up 4 bases, with 14 bases separating them. CDR3 length: 12 amino acids. CDR1 is ENHRY, CDR2 SYGVKD, per germline. Here the CDR3 reads CAAQGKFTEAFF. The CDR3 nucleotides are TGTGCCGCTCAGGGGAAGTTCACTGAAGCTTTCTTT.

This chain connects TRBV7-2 to TRBJ1-5; weak D call: TRBD1 (6 bases). Trimming removed 1 base from V and 3 bases from J, with 13 bases in between. CDR1 SGHTA and CDR2 FQGNSA come from the germline V gene. The CDR3 totals 16 residues. CDR3 sequence: CASSLGARGPNQPQHF. In DNA, the CDR3 is TGTGCCAGCAGCTTAGGAGCCAGGGGCCCCAATCAGCCCCAGCATTTT.

The chain combines TRBV11-2 with TRBJ1-2; D uncertain. CDR3 length: 15 amino acids. Germline V CDR1 and CDR2: SGHAT, FQNNGV. Trimming shortened V by 5 bases and J by 0 bases, and 13 bases separated the two germline ends. The CDR3 sequence: CASSPGEGTNYGYTF. The CDR3 nucleotides are TGTGCCAGCAGCCCCGGCGAGGGTACTAACTATGGCTACACCTTC.

This sequence joins TRBV7-9 and TRBJ2-5, with 8 positions matching TRBD1. Germline loops: CDR1 SEHNR, CDR2 FQNEAQ (reference sequence). V was pared by 3 bases and J by 2 bases, with 8 bases of the junction left unmatched. The CDR3 spans 16 residues. The CDR3 nucleotides read TGTGCCAGCAGCTTCAAAACGACAGGGGTACAAGAGACCCAGTACTTC. It codes for CASSFKTTGVQETQYF.

This clone came up a few times. The chain has TRBV6-4 and TRBJ2-3, with 12 bases lining up with TRBD2. The CDR3 spans 17 residues. Germline loops: CDR1 MRHNA, CDR2 SNTAGT. V lost 8 bases to trimming and J lost 0 bases; unmatched junction nucleotides: 9. The CDR3 sequence is CASEKRLAGESTDTQYF. The CDR3 DNA is TGTGCCAGCGAAAAGCGACTAGCGGGGGAAAGCACAGATACGCAGTATTTT.

The chain employs TRBV27 and TRBJ2-3; unclear D gene. The CDR3 has 12 residues. CDR1 is MNHEY and CDR2 is SMNVEV in the germline V gene (reference sequence). V dropped 8 bases and J dropped 2 bases, with 8 bases sitting between them. In nucleotides, the CDR3 is TGTGCCAGCCGGAGCCACACAGATACGCAGTATTTT. Encoded protein: CASRSHTDTQYF.

The chain is built from TRBV7-2 and TRBJ1-2, with 8 positions matching TRBD1. The length of the CDR3 is 15 residues. Germline CDR1 SGHTA, CDR2 FQGNSA. V shed 5 bases and J 7 bases; nucleotides not matched to a gene: 12. The CDR3 spells CASSPSRGHNSGYTF. As DNA, the CDR3 is TGTGCCAGCAGCCCCAGCAGGGGGCACAATTCTGGCTACACCTTC.

The gene calls are TRBV30 and TRBJ2-2, with TRBD2 matching 8 bases. The CDR3 is made up of 14 amino acids. V was pared by 3 bases and J by 4 bases, with 4 bases of the junction left unmatched. CDR1 is GTSNPN, CDR2 SVGIG, per germline (reference sequence). The CDR3 region has the DNA TGTGCCTGGAGCGGGGGGGCGGGCACCGGGGAGCTGTTTTTT. Its translation is CAWSGGAGTGELFF.

The genes are TRBV28 and TRBJ1-2; 9 bases map to TRBD1. The CDR3 spans 16 residues. With 5 bases clipped from V and 1 base from J, the junction kept 8 bases outside the gene matches. Per the germline V gene, CDR1 is MDHEN and CDR2 is SYDVKM. CDR3 loop: CASSLTGGVLNYGYTF. In DNA, the CDR3 is TGTGCCAGCAGTCTGACAGGGGGGGTGCTTAACTATGGCTACACCTTC.

The chain is built from TRBV4-1 and TRBJ1-5; D is unclear. From germline, CDR1 is MGHRA and CDR2 YSYEKL. V lost 8 bases to trimming and J lost 4 bases, with 15 bases between them. The CDR3 has 14 amino acids. Written as DNA, the CDR3 is TGCGCCAGCGGAACACCGGGAGGGAATCAGCCCCAGCATTTT. Its translation is CASGTPGGNQPQHF.

This rearrangement joins TRBV27 to TRBJ1-2; D call uncertain. V lost 3 bases and J lost 5, with 13 bases in between. The CDR3 has 14 amino acids. Germline CDR1 and CDR2: MNHEY and SMNVEV (reference sequence). Here the CDR3 reads CASSFQNIGYGYTF. The CDR3, as DNA: TGTGCCAGCAGTTTTCAAAATATCGGGTATGGCTACACCTTC.

The rearrangement uses TRBV2 and TRBJ1-5; no clear D. The germline V gene encodes CDR1 SNHLY and CDR2 FYNNEI. The CDR3 covers 14 residues. With 2 bases removed from V and 0 bases from J, the gap between germline ends came to 5 bases. DNA of the CDR3: TGTGCCAGCAGTGAACAACATAGCAATCAGCCCCAGCATTTT. Protein sequence: CASSEQHSNQPQHF.

The V and J genes are TRBV14 and TRBJ1-2, with TRBD1 matching over 7 bases. The CDR3 loop spans 14 amino acids. The germline V gene encodes CDR1 SGHDN and CDR2 FVKESK. The V gene end was trimmed by 5 bases and the J gene end by 4 bases; junction bases not matched to a gene: 7. This chain's CDR3 is CASSTWTGSYGYTF. In DNA form, the CDR3 reads TGTGCCAGCAGCACTTGGACAGGATCCTATGGCTACACCTTC. Together with reference TRBV14 and TRBJ1-2, the CDR3 gives the full variable domain: EAGVTQFPSHSVIEKGQTVTLRCDPISGHDNLYWYRRVMGKEIKFLLHFVKESKQDESGMPNNRFLAERTGGTYSTLKVQPAELEDSGVYFCASSTWTGSYGYTFGSGTRLTVV.

The V gene is TRBV27, the J gene TRBJ2-3, with D unclear. The germline CDR1 and CDR2 sequences are MNHEY and SMNVEV (reference sequence). V was clipped by 4 bases and J by 4 bases, with 3 bases between them. This CDR3 contains 11 residues. The CDR3 sequence: CASSSADTQYF. In nucleotides, the CDR3 is TGTGCCAGCAGTTCCGCAGATACGCAGTATTTT.

This chain connects TRBV2 to TRBJ1-1; TRBD1 is a possible D gene (5 bases). Per germline, CDR1 SNHLY and CDR2 FYNNEI. CDR3 size: 13 residues. Between the trimmed V and J ends, which lost 7 bases and 4 bases, there was a span of 13 bases. CDR3 region: CASTLAGGTEAFF. CDR3 coding DNA: TGTGCCAGCACCCTAGCCGGGGGCACTGAAGCTTTCTTT.

This clone turned up a few times. This chain links TRBV14 with TRBJ2-7, with D possibly being TRBD1 (5 bases). CDR1 and CDR2 from the germline V gene are SGHDN and FVKESK. The CDR3 has 11 amino acids. V shed 6 bases and J shed 9 bases, with 12 bases lying between them. CDR3 sequence: CASSQTARQYF. The CDR3 DNA reads TGTGCCAGCAGTCAGACAGCTAGGCAGTACTTC.

This sequence joins TRBV19 and TRBJ1-1; TRBD1 might be the D (5 bases). Per germline, CDR1 LNHDA and CDR2 SQIVND (reference sequence). Trimming removed 1 base at V and 3 bases at J, with 12 bases between. The CDR3 extends over 15 amino acids. This chain's CDR3 is CASSIVGAGHTEAFF. The CDR3, as DNA: TGTGCCAGTAGTATAGTAGGGGCAGGGCACACTGAAGCTTTCTTT.

The rearrangement joins TRBV19 to TRBJ1-2; D unresolved. This CDR3 has 13 residues. V lost 7 bases and J 4 bases, leaving 13 bases between the germline ends. Germline assignment: CDR1 LNHDA and CDR2 SQIVND (reference sequence). Here the CDR3 reads CASTQPAGYGYTF. In nucleotides, the CDR3 is TGTGCCAGTACCCAGCCGGCGGGCTATGGCTACACCTTC.

V and J are TRBV6-6 and TRBJ1-3, with D unresolved. The CDR3 has 14 amino acids. CDR1 MNHNY and CDR2 SVGAGI come from the germline V gene (reference sequence). The V and J ends lost 6 bases and 0 bases respectively, with 9 bases between them. The CDR3 DNA sequence: TGTGCCAGCAGGGCTCTTCGCTCTGGAAACACCATATATTTT. It specifies CASRALRSGNTIYF.

The sample holds a few counts of this clone. The chain combines TRBV6-1 with TRBJ1-5; D is ambiguous. The CDR3 length is 14 residues. V was clipped by 2 bases and J by 3 bases, with 8 bases between them. Germline loops: CDR1 MNHNS, CDR2 SASEGT. The CDR3 DNA reads TGTGCCAGCAGTGAATTTGGCTTCAATCAGCCCCAGCATTTT. Translation gives CASSEFGFNQPQHF.

This clone was detected only a few times. The V gene is TRBV28, the J gene TRBJ1-5, with D tentatively TRBD1 (5 bases). The CDR3 is made up of 15 amino acids. Trimming took 6 bases from V and 7 from J, leaving 19 bases between them. The germline gives CDR1 MDHEN, CDR2 SYDVKM. CDR3 nucleotides: TGTGCCAGCAGCCACTCTACCGGGGGGAGACAGCCCCAGCATTTT. Translation gives CASSHSTGGRQPQHF.

Regarding this clone: No DNA is shown, since the ends of the CDR3 on it are uncertain; the CDR3 is the one TCRdb lists. This sequence joins TRBV6-5 and TRBJ2-3; TRBD2 reflects the table's D call only, with no check against the DNA. The germline CDR1 and CDR2 sequences are MNHEY and SVGAGI. Inclusive of both ends, the CDR3 amounts to 12 amino acids. This CDR3 reads CASSSSGGTQYF.

This clone occurred a few times. The rearrangement links TRBV2 to TRBJ1-2; D is perhaps TRBD1 (6 bases). The CDR3 extends over 13 amino acids. Germline values: CDR1 SNHLY, CDR2 FYNNEI. V was trimmed by 5 bases and J by 5 bases, leaving 12 bases between them. CDR3 sequence: CASSPAGDYGYTF. In DNA, the CDR3 is TGTGCCAGCAGTCCCGCAGGGGATTATGGCTACACCTTC.

The rearrangement links TRBV6-5 to TRBJ1-5, with TRBD1 matching 10 bases. CDR3 length: 15 residues. Per germline, CDR1 MNHEY and CDR2 SVGAGI. Unmatched junction bases numbered 7, after V lost 6 bases and J lost 5 bases. The CDR3 here is CASSPGQGFYQPQHF. DNA for the CDR3: TGTGCCAGCAGCCCGGGACAGGGGTTTTATCAGCCCCAGCATTTT.

The V gene is TRBV10-1, the J gene TRBJ1-1; 8 nucleotides match TRBD1. From germline, CDR1 is WNHNN and CDR2 SYGVQD (reference sequence). The CDR3 covers 14 residues. Trimming cost V 5 bases and J 4 bases; bases outside gene matches: 6. DNA of the CDR3: TGCGCCAGCAGTTCCTCAGGGACAGGCACTGAAGCTTTCTTT. Its protein is CASSSSGTGTEAFF.

The chain carries TRBV28 and TRBJ2-7; 8 nucleotides align to TRBD1. Germline CDR1 reads MDHEN; CDR2 reads SYDVKM. This CDR3 is built from 15 residues. With V trimmed by 5 bases and J by 4 bases, 10 bases remained unmatched. CDR3 DNA: TGTGCCAGCAGTCGACAGGGGTCCCCCTCTTACGAGCAGTACTTC. It encodes CASSRQGSPSYEQYF.

This chain joins TRBV5-1 and TRBJ2-2; 15 bases are shared with TRBD2. Germline loops: CDR1 SGHRS, CDR2 YFSETQ. V lost 4 bases and J lost 4; bases outside the gene matches: 8. The CDR3 is 18 amino acids. This CDR3 is CASSGGTSGGLRTGELFF. The CDR3 nucleotides read TGCGCCAGCAGCGGAGGGACTAGCGGGGGGTTGCGCACCGGGGAGCTGTTTTTT. Filled out from reference TRBV5-1 and TRBJ2-2, the complete variable domain reads KAGVTQTPRYLIKTRGQQVTLSCSPISGHRSVSWYQQTPGQGLQFLFEYFSETQRNKGNFPGRFSGRQFSNSRSEMNVSTLELGDSALYLCASSGGTSGGLRTGELFFGEGSRLTVL.